Each of the 23 T cell receptor beta chains below was sequenced from the same sample in a study of PD-L1 blockade in urothelial cancer. Time point reported: peripheral blood 6 weeks after treatment start. Method: immunoSEQ multiplex PCR; TCRdb's copy keeps in-frame clones and lacks some. The table has tens of thousands of clones, about four fifths seen once. Sequencing was performed on PBMCs, taken around atezolizumab (anti-PD-L1) treatment. These receptors were collected from a man between 65 and 85 years old with urothelial cancer.

The V gene is TRBV7-9, the J gene TRBJ2-1, with D perhaps matching TRBD2 (5 bases). Germline V gives CDR1 SEHNR, CDR2 FQNEAQ (reference sequence). Trimming pared 4 bases from V and 6 bases from J, leaving 19 bases between. The CDR3 covers 16 residues. The CDR3 DNA follows: TGTGCCAGCAGCTCTCTGGCGCGGGTTCCTATCAATGAGCAGTTCTTC. Translating it yields CASSSLARVPINEQFF.

This clone was detected only once. This sequence joins TRBV7-8 and TRBJ1-5; possibly TRBD1 for D (6 bases). The CDR3 is 15 amino acids. Trimming shortened V by 0 bases and J by 4 bases, and 10 bases separated the two germline ends. Per germline, CDR1 SGHVS and CDR2 FQNEAQ. The CDR3, as DNA: TGTGCCAGCAGCTTAGCCTTGACAGGAAATCAGCCCCAGCATTTT. This encodes CASSLALTGNQPQHF. Based on the CDR3 plus reference TRBV7-8 and TRBJ1-5, the full variable domain is GAGVSQSPRYKVAKRGQDVALRCDPISGHVSLFWYQQALGQGPEFLTYFQNEAQLDKSGLPSDRFFAERPEGSVSTLKIQRTQQEDSAVYLCASSLALTGNQPQHFGDGTRLSIL.

V usage is TRBV28 and J usage is TRBJ2-7; 7 bases line up with TRBD2. The CDR3 covers 13 residues. Germline V gene data show CDR1 as MDHEN and CDR2 as SYDVKM. The junction had 7 bases not matched to a gene; V was cut back by 6 bases and J by 5 bases. Here the CDR3 reads CASSPFGRDEQYF. The CDR3 DNA sequence: TGTGCCAGCAGCCCCTTTGGGAGGGACGAGCAGTACTTC.

Worth noting for this clone: The junction departs from germline at one end; a sequencing error may be responsible. The chain is built from TRBV7-8 and TRBJ2-3; TRBD2 matches 9 bases. The CDR3 sequence is 19 residues long. Germline values: CDR1 SGHVS, CDR2 FQNEAQ. The CDR3 is CATSLNAPAGGYSTDTQYF. Written as DNA, the CDR3 is TGTGCCACCAGCTTAAATGCCCCAGCGGGGGGATATAGCACAGATACGCAGTATTTT.

The V and J genes are TRBV7-8 and TRBJ2-2; 10 bases map to TRBD1. Losses at the gene ends were 4 bases for V and 4 bases for J; bases not matched to a gene: 6. The length of the CDR3 is 16 residues. The germline V gene encodes CDR1 SGHVS and CDR2 FQNEAQ. CDR3 amino acids: CASSSRGTGVTGELFF. CDR3 nucleotide sequence: TGTGCCAGCAGCTCGAGGGGGACAGGGGTCACCGGGGAGCTGTTTTTT.

In this sample, this clone turned up once. The rearrangement uses TRBV6-5 and TRBJ1-1; 7 nucleotides align to TRBD1. CDR3 size: 14 residues. Germline V gene sequence: CDR1 MNHEY, CDR2 SVGAGI. J was trimmed by 9 bases and V by 2 bases; bases with no gene match: 9. The CDR3 nucleotides are TGTGCCAGCAGTTACACTTCGGACAGGAAGAAAGCTTTCTTT. Its protein is CASSYTSDRKKAFF.

This chain joins TRBV2 and TRBJ2-7, with TRBD1 as a possible D gene (6 bases). The germline V gene has CDR1 SNHLY and CDR2 FYNNEI. V dropped 11 bases and J dropped 4 bases, with 12 bases sitting between them. CDR3 length: 11 residues. The CDR3 here is CAGSGQYEQYF. CDR3 coding DNA: TGTGCCGGGTCCGGACAGTACGAGCAGTACTTC.

V and J are TRBV29-1 and TRBJ2-7, with 13 bases fitting TRBD2. The J segment lost 5 bases and the V segment lost 7 bases, leaving 11 bases of the junction unmatched. Germline V gene lookup returns CDR1 SQVTM and CDR2 ANQGSEA. The CDR3 spans 15 residues. This chain's CDR3 is CSARGMTSGRNEQYF. The CDR3 nucleotides are TGCAGCGCTCGAGGAATGACTAGCGGGAGGAACGAGCAGTACTTC.

The CDR3, as DNA: TGTGCCAGCAGCCAGAAAAAGACAGGGGGGGGAGAGACCCAGTACTTC. Protein product: CASSQKKTGGGETQYF. J is TRBJ2-5 and V is TRBV5-4, with 9 bases matching TRBD1. The CDR3 totals 16 residues. Germline V gives CDR1 SGHNT, CDR2 YYREEE (reference sequence). With V trimmed by 4 bases and J by 4 bases, 11 bases remained unmatched.

This clone appeared a single time. An end of the junction does not agree with germline; a read error may underlie this. The gene calls are TRBV11-2 and TRBJ2-7; 8 bases are shared with TRBD1. The CDR3 contains 12 residues. Germline V CDR1 and CDR2: SGHAT, FQNNGV. The CDR3 loop is CASSFTGQAKNF. CDR3 nucleotide sequence: TGTGCCAGCAGCTTTACGGGACAGGCGAAGAACTTC.

This chain links TRBV9 with TRBJ2-2, with 9 nucleotides matching TRBD2. CDR3 length: 15 residues. V trimming: 3 bases; J trimming: 1 base; junction bases outside the gene matches: 1. Germline V gene data show CDR1 as SGDLS and CDR2 as YYNGEE. CDR3: CASSGGGGNTGELFF. The CDR3 DNA sequence: TGTGCCAGCAGCGGCGGGGGGGGGAACACCGGGGAGCTGTTTTTT.

J is TRBJ2-7 and V is TRBV4-3; perhaps TRBD1 as D (5 bases). Germline-derived CDR1 and CDR2 are LGHNA and YSLEER. Trimming took 0 bases from V and 4 from J, leaving 13 bases between them. This CDR3 is 15 amino acids long. CDR3 region: CASSQDRGSPYEQYF. CDR3 DNA sequence: TGCGCCAGCAGCCAAGATAGGGGCAGTCCTTACGAGCAGTACTTC.

This clone is medium-sized. The sample has other DNA sequences that encode this CDR3 too. This sequence joins TRBV29-1 and TRBJ1-1, with 7 bases lining up with TRBD1. The CDR3 consists of 17 residues. The J segment lost 3 bases and the V segment lost 6 bases, leaving 19 bases of the junction unmatched. CDR1 and CDR2 from the germline V gene are SQVTM and ANQGSEA. The CDR3 loop reads CSVDTYLTGPQDTEAFF. DNA of the CDR3: TGCAGCGTGGATACATACTTGACAGGGCCGCAGGACACTGAAGCTTTCTTT.

The chain recombines TRBV5-4 with TRBJ2-7, with 9 bases identical to TRBD2. The CDR3 is made up of 15 amino acids. Germline CDR1 SGHNT, CDR2 YYREEE (reference sequence). V lost 4 bases to trimming and J lost 2 bases; unmatched junction nucleotides: 7. This CDR3 reads CASSPETSGPYEQYF. The DNA of the CDR3 is TGTGCCAGCAGCCCGGAGACTAGCGGTCCCTACGAGCAGTACTTC.

The sample holds a few counts of this clone. The chain is built from TRBV6-1 and TRBJ1-5; D might be TRBD1 (5 bases). CDR1 is MNHNS, CDR2 SASEGT, per germline. Trimming stripped 6 bases from V and 2 bases from J, with 11 bases between. This CDR3 contains 14 residues. CDR3 nucleotide sequence: TGTGCCAGCAGCCCGACAGTCGGCAATCAGCCCCAGCATTTT. The encoded protein is CASSPTVGNQPQHF.

This rearrangement joins TRBV5-1 to TRBJ2-7; 8 bases fit TRBD2. Germline V gives CDR1 SGHRS, CDR2 YFSETQ. The ends lost 4 bases at V and 1 base at J; junction bases unmatched: 7. CDR3 length: 15 amino acids. CDR3 protein: CASSRGGGNSYEQYF. Here the CDR3 DNA reads TGCGCCAGCAGCCGGGGGGGCGGCAATTCCTACGAGCAGTACTTC.

The V call is TRBV18, the J call TRBJ2-1; D may be TRBD2 (5 bases). Per germline, CDR1 KGHSH and CDR2 LQKENI. The V end lost 2 bases, the J end lost 0 bases, and 17 bases lay between the germline ends. The CDR3 loop spans 18 amino acids. CDR3 sequence (DNA): TGTGCCAGCTCACCAGAGGGCTGGGCGGACCTCTCCTACAATGAGCAGTTCTTC. This translates into CASSPEGWADLSYNEQFF.

This clone appeared a few times. The chain links TRBV2 to TRBJ1-4, with TRBD1 identical over 8 bases. Trimming at V came to 5 bases and at J to 5 bases, leaving 4 bases not matched to a gene. In germline, CDR1 is SNHLY, CDR2 FYNNEI. CDR3 length: 14 residues. In DNA, the CDR3 is TGTGCCAGCAGTTTCCAGGGGGCCAATGAAAAACTGTTTTTT. It specifies CASSFQGANEKLFF.

V and J are TRBV7-2 and TRBJ2-7, with 13 bases that match TRBD2. The CDR3 runs 15 residues. J was trimmed by 4 bases and V by 3 bases; bases with no gene match: 3. In germline, CDR1 is SGHTA, CDR2 FQGNSA. The CDR3 DNA reads as TGTGCCAGCAGCTTGGGACTAGCGGGACCATACGAGCAGTACTTC. Amino acid sequence: CASSLGLAGPYEQYF.

The chain recombines TRBV2 with TRBJ1-5; D is possibly TRBD1 (6 bases). The V and J ends lost 7 bases and 1 base respectively, with 14 bases between them. This CDR3 has 15 residues. The germline V gene has CDR1 SNHLY and CDR2 FYNNEI. The CDR3 DNA is TGTGCCAGCAAAGGACAGATAAGCAGCAATCAGCCCCAGCATTTT. This sequence encodes CASKGQISSNQPQHF. The whole variable domain, remainder taken from reference TRBV2 and TRBJ1-5, is EPEVTQTPSHQVTQMGQEVILRCVPISNHLYFYWYRQILGQKVEFLVSFYNNEISEKSEIFDDQFSVERPDGSNFTLKIRSTKLEDSAMYFCASKGQISSNQPQHFGDGTRLSIL.

The chain has TRBV2 and TRBJ2-7; 12 bases line up with TRBD2. The length of the CDR3 is 16 residues. V lost 7 bases, J lost 5 bases, and 12 bases stayed unmatched. The germline V gene encodes CDR1 SNHLY and CDR2 FYNNEI. CDR3 sequence (DNA): TGTGCCAGCACCCAGCTCCCTAGCGGGAGGGGCAACGAGCAGTACTTC. Protein product: CASTQLPSGRGNEQYF.

The gene calls are TRBV30 and TRBJ1-5, with D hard to call. CDR1 GTSNPN and CDR2 SVGIG come from the germline V gene (reference sequence). V lost 2 bases, J lost 3 bases, and 14 bases lay in between. The CDR3 is 15 amino acids. CDR3 sequence reads: CAWSRRGRPNQPQHF. The DNA for the CDR3 is TGTGCCTGGAGTCGCCGAGGCCGCCCCAATCAGCCCCAGCATTTT.

The CDR3 sequence is CARSFPPRQGESPPNQPQHF. As DNA, the CDR3 is TGTGCCAGAAGCTTTCCCCCCCGACAGGGCGAGAGTCCTCCCAATCAGCCCCAGCATTTT. The V and J genes are TRBV5-3 and TRBJ1-5; 7 bases map to TRBD1. TRBV5-3 is an ORF, with its function uncertain. The CDR3 consists of 20 residues. Trimming removed 2 bases from V and 3 bases from J; junction bases left unmatched: 20.